Listed below are T cell receptor beta chains from one sample, sequenced in a study of cytomegalovirus exposure and HLA in healthy donors. The protocol was immunoSEQ multiplex PCR, while the TCRdb copy is restricted to in-frame clones and leaves out a portion. The data hold 95,000 to 150,000 clones, with under 70% observed a single time. Specimen: PBMCs. The source is a man in his late teens or twenties in good health and CMV-seronegative. The CDR3 runs from the conserved cysteine through the conserved F or W. A D gene is named only where the DNA matches it firmly. Clone size appears in some rows only: once, few, many, or a class for an expanded clone.

abundance: few
j_gene: TRBJ2-2
v_gene: TRBV27
d_gene: TRBD2
CDR3nt: TGTGCCAGCAGTTCCCGGACTAGCGGGGGTAGGACCGGGGAGCTGTTTTTT
CDR3aa: CASSSRTSGGRTGELFF

abundance: NA
j_gene: TRBJ2-1
v_gene: TRBV10-3
d_gene: TRBD1
CDR3nt: TGTGCCATCAGTCCCATTACAGGGGGCAATGAGCAGTTCTTC
CDR3aa: CAISPITGGNEQFF

abundance: NA
j_gene: TRBJ1-5
v_gene: TRBV30
d_gene: NA
CDR3nt: TGTGCCTGGGGGAGACGGAACAATCAGCCCCAGCATTTT
CDR3aa: CAWGRRNNQPQHF

abundance: few
j_gene: TRBJ1-3
v_gene: TRBV4-3
d_gene: TRBD1
CDR3nt: TGCGCCAGCAGCCAAGGGACAGGGGGTTTTTCTGGAAACACCATATATTTT
CDR3aa: CASSQGTGGFSGNTIYF

abundance: NA
j_gene: TRBJ2-7
v_gene: TRBV6-5
d_gene: TRBD1
CDR3nt: TGTGCCACCTACAGGGGCCTCCCCTACGAGCAGTACTTC
CDR3aa: CATYRGLPYEQYF

abundance: NA
j_gene: TRBJ2-5
v_gene: TRBV30
d_gene: TRBD1
CDR3nt: TGTGCCTGGAGCAGGGGGCTAGGGGAGACCCAGTACTTC
CDR3aa: CAWSRGLGETQYF

abundance: NA
j_gene: TRBJ1-2
v_gene: TRBV5-4
d_gene: NA
CDR3nt: TGTGCCAGCAGCCCACCACCGGACAGACGCAACTATGGCTACACCTTC
CDR3aa: CASSPPPDRRNYGYTF

abundance: few
j_gene: TRBJ2-3
v_gene: TRBV7-8
d_gene: TRBD2
CDR3nt: TGTGCCAGCAGCTTAGGATTGGTAGCGGGGACGACAGATACGCAGTATTTT
CDR3aa: CASSLGLVAGTTDTQYF

abundance: NA
j_gene: TRBJ2-5
v_gene: TRBV2
d_gene: NA
CDR3nt: TGTGCCACCCGTCGGGGGGCCCAAGAGACCCAGTACTTC
CDR3aa: CATRRGAQETQYF

abundance: NA
j_gene: TRBJ1-4
v_gene: TRBV28
d_gene: NA
CDR3nt: TGTGCCAGCAGTTTAAACAGGAGACCCAATGAAAAACTGTTTTTT
CDR3aa: CASSLNRRPNEKLFF

abundance: few
j_gene: TRBJ2-1
v_gene: TRBV6-4
d_gene: TRBD2
CDR3nt: TGTGCCAGCAGTGTGGTGGGGACTAGCCTTTGGGATGAGCAGTTCTTC
CDR3aa: CASSVVGTSLWDEQFF

abundance: NA
j_gene: TRBJ1-5
v_gene: TRBV9
d_gene: NA
CDR3nt: TGTGCCAGCAACAAACAGGGATGGAGCAATCAGCCCCAGCATTTT
CDR3aa: CASNKQGWSNQPQHF

abundance: once
j_gene: TRBJ2-1
v_gene: TRBV6-1
d_gene: TRBD2
CDR3nt: TGTGCCAGCCCAGCCGGGCGGGGAGGGATCGATGAGCAGTTCTTC
CDR3aa: CASPAGRGGIDEQFF

abundance: NA
j_gene: TRBJ1-3
v_gene: TRBV2
d_gene: NA
CDR3nt: TGTGCCAGCAGTCTACAGGAGTTCTCTGGAAACACCATATATTTT
CDR3aa: CASSLQEFSGNTIYF

abundance: few
j_gene: TRBJ2-2
v_gene: TRBV19
d_gene: NA
CDR3nt: TGTGCCAGAAGGCAGGGGACGAACACCGGGGAGCTGTTTTTT
CDR3aa: CARRQGTNTGELFF

abundance: NA
j_gene: TRBJ2-7
v_gene: TRBV5-1
d_gene: TRBD1
CDR3nt: TGCGCCAGCAGCCCATCCACAGGGGACCACGAGCAGTACTTC
CDR3aa: CASSPSTGDHEQYF

abundance: NA
j_gene: TRBJ2-5
v_gene: TRBV19
d_gene: NA
CDR3nt: TGTGCCAGTAGTATAGACTCCGGGATAGAATACCAAGAGACCCAGTACTTC
CDR3aa: CASSIDSGIEYQETQYF

abundance: NA
j_gene: TRBJ2-5
v_gene: TRBV5-1
d_gene: NA
CDR3nt: TGCGCCAGCAGCTTGGTCCTTCAAGAGACCCAGTACTTC
CDR3aa: CASSLVLQETQYF

abundance: few
j_gene: TRBJ2-6
v_gene: TRBV10-3
d_gene: NA
CDR3nt: TGTGCCATCAGTGAAGGGGTTACTGGGGCCAACGTCCTGACTTTC
CDR3aa: CAISEGVTGANVLTF

abundance: NA
j_gene: TRBJ2-3
v_gene: TRBV27
d_gene: NA
CDR3nt: TGTGCCAGCAGTTTTCTCCCTAGGGGGGATACGCAGTATTTT
CDR3aa: CASSFLPRGDTQYF

abundance: NA
j_gene: TRBJ2-5
v_gene: TRBV19
d_gene: NA
CDR3nt: TGTGCCAGCTCTAGGGGGGGCTGGGAGACCCAGTACTTC
CDR3aa: CASSRGGWETQYF

abundance: once
j_gene: TRBJ1-2
v_gene: TRBV7-2
d_gene: TRBD1
CDR3nt: TGTGCCAGCAGTATAGAACCGGGACAGTGGGACTATGGCTACACCTTC
CDR3aa: CASSIEPGQWDYGYTF